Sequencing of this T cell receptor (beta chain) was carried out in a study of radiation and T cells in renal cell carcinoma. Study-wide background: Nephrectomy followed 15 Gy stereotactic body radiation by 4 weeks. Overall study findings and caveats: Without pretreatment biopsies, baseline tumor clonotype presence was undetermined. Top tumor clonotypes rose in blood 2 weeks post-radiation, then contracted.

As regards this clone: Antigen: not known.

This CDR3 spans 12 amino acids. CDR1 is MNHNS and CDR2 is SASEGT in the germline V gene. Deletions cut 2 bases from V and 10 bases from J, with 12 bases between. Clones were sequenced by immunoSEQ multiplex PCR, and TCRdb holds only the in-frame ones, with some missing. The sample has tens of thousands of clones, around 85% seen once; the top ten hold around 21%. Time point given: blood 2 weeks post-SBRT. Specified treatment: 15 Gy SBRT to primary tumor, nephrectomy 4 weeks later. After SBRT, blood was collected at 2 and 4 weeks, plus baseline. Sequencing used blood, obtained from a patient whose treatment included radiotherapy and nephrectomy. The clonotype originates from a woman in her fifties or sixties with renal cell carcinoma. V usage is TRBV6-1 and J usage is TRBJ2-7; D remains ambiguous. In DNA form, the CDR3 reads TGTGCCAGCAGTGAACCCCGTCAGGACCAGTACTTC. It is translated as CASSEPRQDQYF.